These 32 T cell receptor beta chains share one sample of origin, sequenced in a study of blood T cell repertoires in COVID-19. TCRdb keeps only in-frame clones here, not all; method: immunoSEQ multiplex PCR. This sample has about 240,000 clones; around four fifths occur once, and the top ten carry around 6.8%. Input material: peripheral blood. These receptors were taken from a woman in her fifties or sixties with active or convalescent COVID-19.

This sequence joins TRBV13 and TRBJ2-2; 9 bases are shared with TRBD1. The CDR3 has 15 residues. V lost 6 bases and J lost 5; bases outside the gene matches: 7. The germline CDR1 and CDR2 sequences are PRHDT and FYEKMQ (reference sequence). The CDR3 DNA reads as TGTGCCAGCAGAACAACAGGGGGCGGTACCGGGGAGCTGTTTTTT. Its translation: CASRTTGGGTGELFF.

This chain links TRBV6-6 with TRBJ2-4; 16 positions match TRBD2. Per the germline V gene, CDR1 is MNHNY and CDR2 is SVGAGI (reference sequence). The CDR3 loop spans 18 amino acids. V shed 5 bases and J 0 bases; nucleotides not matched to a gene: 4. The CDR3 DNA reads as TGTGCCAGCAGTCAGGGACTAGCGGGAGGGGGAGCCAAAAACATTCAGTACTTC. Encoded protein: CASSQGLAGGGAKNIQYF.

V and J are TRBV3-1 (or the pseudogene TRBV3-2) and TRBJ2-7; tentatively, D is TRBD1 (6 bases). The CDR3 extends over 16 amino acids. The V end was cut by 3 bases, the J end by 0 bases, with 15 bases between. Germline V gene sequence: CDR1 LGHDT, CDR2 YNNKEL (reference sequence). The CDR3 DNA sequence: TGTGCCAGCAGCCAGTACAGGGCCGAGAGCTCCTACGAGCAGTACTTC. Amino acid sequence: CASSQYRAESSYEQYF.

Concerning this clone: The germline gene is not matched at one end of the junction; a read error may be the cause. The chain is built from TRBV15 and TRBJ2-1; weak D call: TRBD1 (5 bases). The length of the CDR3 is 14 residues. The germline V gene encodes CDR1 LNHNV and CDR2 YYDKDF (reference sequence). Here the CDR3 reads CATSRAGHYIEQFF. In DNA form, the CDR3 reads TGTGCCACCAGCAGGGCAGGGCACTACATTGAGCAGTTCTTC. Drawing the rest from reference TRBV15 and TRBJ2-1, the complete variable domain is DAMVIQNPRYQVTQFGKPVTLSCSQTLNHNVMYWYQQKSSQAPKLLFHYYDKDFNNEADTPDNFQSRRPNTSFCFLDIRSPGLGDTAMYLCATSRAGHYIEQFFGPGTRLTVL.

The chain carries TRBV5-8 and TRBJ1-4, with TRBD1 matching over 9 bases. The germline V gene encodes CDR1 SGHTS and CDR2 YDEGEE. V was clipped by 2 bases and J by 0 bases; unmatched bases: 5. This CDR3 comprises 17 residues. DNA for the CDR3: TGTGCCAGCAGCTTAGGGACAGGGCTTGCAACTAATGAAAAACTGTTTTTT. Translation: CASSLGTGLATNEKLFF.

This clone has a single count. The rearrangement joins TRBV7-9 to TRBJ2-2; 9 nucleotides match TRBD1. This CDR3 is 16 amino acids long. J gave up 5 bases and V 4 bases, and 8 bases lay outside the gene matches. CDR1 SEHNR and CDR2 FQNEAQ come from the germline V gene (reference sequence). CDR3 in DNA: TGTGCCAGCAGCTACCGGACAGGGGTTAAGACCGGGGAGCTGTTTTTT. Its protein product is CASSYRTGVKTGELFF.

The V call is TRBV29-1, the J call TRBJ2-4, with D hard to call. Trimming removed 4 bases from V and 0 bases from J, with 13 bases in between. Germline assignment: CDR1 SQVTM and CDR2 ANQGSEA. The CDR3 loop spans 15 amino acids. The CDR3 nucleotides are TGCAGCGTTGTAGTTCCTTTCCCAGCCAAAAACATTCAGTACTTC. Residues: CSVVVPFPAKNIQYF. The entire variable domain, with the rest obtained from reference TRBV29-1 and TRBJ2-4, is as follows: SAVISQKPSRDICQRGTSLTIQCQVDSQVTMMFWYRQQPGQSLTLIATANQGSEATYESGFVIDKFPISRPNLTFSTLTVSNMSPEDSSIYLCSVVVPFPAKNIQYFGAGTRLSVL.

The rearrangement joins TRBV5-1 to TRBJ2-3; 9 bases match TRBD2. Germline CDR1 SGHRS, CDR2 YFSETQ. Trimming at V came to 0 bases and at J to 2 bases, leaving 4 bases not matched to a gene. The CDR3 runs to 16 residues. The DNA for the CDR3 is TGCGCCAGCAGCTTGGGACTAGCGGCAGCCACAGATACGCAGTATTTT. This encodes CASSLGLAAATDTQYF. Full variable domain (missing parts from reference TRBV5-1 and TRBJ2-3): KAGVTQTPRYLIKTRGQQVTLSCSPISGHRSVSWYQQTPGQGLQFLFEYFSETQRNKGNFPGRFSGRQFSNSRSEMNVSTLELGDSALYLCASSLGLAAATDTQYFGPGTRLTVL.

This chain uses TRBV7-9 with TRBJ2-1; 11 nucleotides align to TRBD2. The CDR3 consists of 17 residues. V was pared by 4 bases and J by 0 bases, with 5 bases of the junction left unmatched. Germline CDR1 SEHNR, CDR2 FQNEAQ (reference sequence). The CDR3 region is CASSSGTSGPSYNEQFF. The CDR3 DNA follows: TGTGCCAGCAGCTCAGGGACTAGCGGCCCCTCCTACAATGAGCAGTTCTTC.

This rearrangement joins TRBV5-6 to TRBJ1-2, with 8 bases matching TRBD1. The CDR3 loop spans 15 amino acids. The trim removed 3 bases at V and 4 bases at J, leaving 8 bases unmatched. Germline V gene data show CDR1 as SGHDT and CDR2 as YYEEEE. CDR3 sequence: CASSSLDRESYGYTF. As DNA, the CDR3 is TGTGCCAGCAGCTCCCTGGACAGGGAGTCCTATGGCTACACCTTC.

The chain links TRBV7-2 to TRBJ1-6; TRBD1 matches 7 bases. Per germline, CDR1 SGHTA and CDR2 FQGNSA. Trimming took 5 bases from V and 4 from J; bases not matched to a gene: 11. The CDR3 has 17 amino acids. The CDR3 DNA reads TGTGCCAGCAGCCCTGTCTATGGCAGGGGGTATAATTCACCCCTCCACTTT. This gives the protein CASSPVYGRGYNSPLHF.

This clone was detected once. The rearrangement links TRBV24-1 to TRBJ1-1; D is undetermined. Trimming stripped 4 bases from V and 6 bases from J, with 14 bases between. The CDR3 is made up of 14 amino acids. In germline, CDR1 is KGHDR, CDR2 SFDVKD. CDR3 sequence reads: CATSDPDWGAEAFF. The CDR3 DNA reads as TGTGCCACCAGTGACCCGGATTGGGGAGCTGAAGCTTTCTTT.

This clone is judged medium-sized. The rearrangement joins TRBV11-2 to TRBJ1-2; 7 nucleotides align to TRBD1. The CDR3 totals 15 residues. V lost 4 bases and J lost 4; bases outside the gene matches: 9. From germline, CDR1 is SGHAT and CDR2 FQNNGV. Here the CDR3 reads CASSSETGRGYGYTF. CDR3 nucleotide sequence: TGTGCCAGCAGCTCAGAGACAGGGCGCGGCTATGGCTACACCTTC.

The chain has TRBV5-6 and TRBJ2-7, with D possibly TRBD1 on 6 matching bases. The CDR3 sequence is 13 residues long. V lost 3 bases and J 3 bases, leaving 10 bases between the germline ends. Germline V gene data show CDR1 as SGHDT and CDR2 as YYEEEE. The CDR3 sequence is CASSYDRLYEQYF. In DNA, the CDR3 is TGTGCCAGCAGCTACGACAGGCTCTACGAGCAGTACTTC.

The chain links TRBV10-3 to TRBJ1-5; 9 positions agree with TRBD1. CDR3 length equals 15 residues. Per germline, CDR1 ENHRY and CDR2 SYGVKD. The J segment lost 1 base and the V segment lost 5 bases, leaving 3 bases of the junction unmatched. CDR3 DNA: TGTGCCATCAGTCAGACAGGGGGAAGCAATCAGCCCCAGCATTTT. Protein sequence: CAISQTGGSNQPQHF.

The chain combines TRBV10-3 with TRBJ2-1; 14 bases match TRBD2. Germline values: CDR1 ENHRY, CDR2 SYGVKD. After removal of 8 bases from V and 8 bases from J, the junction contained 5 bases not matched to a gene. This CDR3 comprises 14 residues. The CDR3 here is CAISGLAGGDEQFF. The DNA of the CDR3 is TGTGCCATCTCCGGACTAGCGGGGGGCGATGAGCAGTTCTTC.

V and J are TRBV5-1 and TRBJ2-5, with 8 positions matching TRBD2. Germline CDR1 SGHRS, CDR2 YFSETQ. V gave up 1 base and J gave up 3 bases; unmatched junction bases: 2. This CDR3 contains 14 residues. CDR3 DNA: TGCGCCAGCAGCTTGAAACTAGCGGAAGAGACCCAGTACTTC. It yields the protein CASSLKLAEETQYF.

The chain employs TRBV6-6 and TRBJ2-4; D may be TRBD1 (6 bases). This CDR3 region has 15 residues. V was clipped by 7 bases and J by 0 bases, with 13 bases between them. Germline CDR1 reads MNHNY; CDR2 reads SVGAGI (reference sequence). CDR3 DNA sequence: TGTGCCAGCACCCCGGACAGACTAGCCAAAAACATTCAGTACTTC. It yields the protein CASTPDRLAKNIQYF.

CDR3 amino acids: CASSDSSYNEQFF. The CDR3 DNA reads as TGTGCCAGCAGCGACAGCTCCTACAATGAGCAGTTCTTC. V usage is TRBV6-2 or TRBV6-3 and J usage is TRBJ2-1; maybe TRBD1 (5 bases). V lost 6 bases and J lost 0, with 6 bases in between. Germline CDR1 MNHEY, CDR2 SVGEGT. The length of the CDR3 is 13 residues.

The chain joins TRBV7-9 to TRBJ2-5, with 7 bases aligning to TRBD2. CDR3 size: 15 residues. CDR1 and CDR2 from the germline V gene are SEHNR and FQNEAQ (reference sequence). Trimming took 5 bases from V and 3 from J; bases not matched to a gene: 9. The CDR3 DNA follows: TGTGCCAGCAGCGCCCCCGGGACTAATAAAGAGACCCAGTACTTC. Translation: CASSAPGTNKETQYF.

The chain carries TRBV27 and TRBJ2-7; D is possibly TRBD1 (5 bases). The CDR3 runs 16 residues. Germline CDR1 MNHEY, CDR2 SMNVEV (reference sequence). V lost 5 bases and J 1 base, leaving 18 bases between the germline ends. The CDR3 DNA sequence: TGTGCCAGCAGTCCGAGGACACGATTCTCTTCCTACGAGCAGTACTTC. It is translated as CASSPRTRFSSYEQYF.

The chain has TRBV5-1 and TRBJ2-7; D might be TRBD1 (5 bases). V was pared by 3 bases and J by 7 bases, with 14 bases between. This CDR3 region has 13 residues. Germline V gives CDR1 SGHRS, CDR2 YFSETQ. The CDR3, as DNA: TGCGCCAGCAGCTCACGGACACTGGCAGAGCAGTACTTC. Translating gives CASSSRTLAEQYF. The whole variable domain, filled in from reference TRBV5-1 and TRBJ2-7, reads KAGVTQTPRYLIKTRGQQVTLSCSPISGHRSVSWYQQTPGQGLQFLFEYFSETQRNKGNFPGRFSGRQFSNSRSEMNVSTLELGDSALYLCASSSRTLAEQYFGPGTRLTVT.

V usage is TRBV7-9 and J usage is TRBJ2-5; D gene uncertain. The V and J ends lost 3 bases and 4 bases respectively, with 9 bases between them. Germline V lookup: CDR1 SEHNR, CDR2 FQNEAQ (reference sequence). The length of the CDR3 is 13 residues. The CDR3 reads CASSFMVAETQYF. The DNA for the CDR3 is TGTGCCAGCAGCTTTATGGTAGCAGAGACCCAGTACTTC.

This clone was detected only a few times. The identical CDR3 is also encoded by other nucleotide sequences in the sample. The CDR3 region has the DNA TGTGCCAGCAGTCGACAGGGGAACACTGAAGCTTTCTTT. Amino acid sequence: CASSRQGNTEAFF. The chain uses TRBV6-5 and TRBJ1-1; 7 bases agree with TRBD1. Per the germline V gene, CDR1 is MNHEY and CDR2 is SVGAGI. CDR3 size: 13 residues. With 5 bases clipped from V and 1 base from J, the junction kept 1 base outside the gene matches.

This clone was recorded at least ten times. J is TRBJ1-2 and V is TRBV6-2 or TRBV6-3; D call uncertain. Per germline, CDR1 MNHEY and CDR2 SVGEGT. V was shortened by 0 bases and J by 4 bases, with 9 bases between the two germline ends. This CDR3 contains 14 residues. The CDR3 spells CASSYSGGTYGYTF. Written as DNA, the CDR3 is TGTGCCAGCAGTTACTCCGGCGGAACCTATGGCTACACCTTC.

The chain is built from TRBV11-2 and TRBJ1-2; D is undetermined. This CDR3 is built from 14 residues. In germline, CDR1 is SGHAT, CDR2 FQNNGV. Deletions cut 2 bases from V and 4 bases from J, with 11 bases between. CDR3 sequence: CASSLSGPGYGYTF. CDR3 nucleotide sequence: TGTGCCAGCAGCTTAAGCGGGCCCGGCTATGGCTACACCTTC.

The chain has TRBV11-2 and TRBJ2-7; a weak D match, TRBD2 (6 bases). This CDR3 has 14 residues. The germline gives CDR1 SGHAT, CDR2 FQNNGV. Deletions cut 3 bases from V and 7 bases from J, with 16 bases between. The CDR3 DNA reads TGTGCCAGCAGCTTGGGGGGACCCCCTAGGGAGCAGTACTTC. This sequence encodes CASSLGGPPREQYF.

The gene calls are TRBV28 and TRBJ1-2, with D perhaps matching TRBD1 (6 bases). Looked up from germline, CDR1 is MDHEN and CDR2 is SYDVKM. V was clipped by 6 bases and J by 7 bases, with 18 bases between them. The CDR3 runs to 14 residues. The CDR3 spells CASRLGAGVGGYTF. Here the CDR3 DNA reads TGTGCCAGCAGGCTGGGGGCAGGGGTGGGTGGCTACACCTTC.

The gene calls are TRBV13 and TRBJ2-4, with 8 nucleotides matching TRBD1. V was clipped by 5 bases and J by 8 bases; unmatched bases: 14. The CDR3 is 16 amino acids. Germline V gives CDR1 PRHDT, CDR2 FYEKMQ (reference sequence). The CDR3 region has the DNA TGTGCCAGCAGCCCATATGACAGGGGAAAGAAAGACATTCAGTACTTC. Its protein product is CASSPYDRGKKDIQYF.

V and J are TRBV5-6 and TRBJ2-5; 9 bases map to TRBD1. The CDR3 loop spans 16 amino acids. Germline loops: CDR1 SGHDT, CDR2 YYEEEE. V trimming: 0 bases; J trimming: 7 bases; junction bases outside the gene matches: 10. The CDR3 loop is CASSLAPGTGLVTQYF. CDR3 DNA: TGTGCCAGCAGCTTGGCCCCGGGGACAGGGTTGGTGACCCAGTACTTC.

V is TRBV7-9 and J is TRBJ1-1; 8 bases fit TRBD1. The CDR3 runs to 15 residues. The junction had 7 bases not matched to a gene; V was cut back by 2 bases and J by 5 bases. Germline values: CDR1 SEHNR, CDR2 FQNEAQ (reference sequence). This CDR3 reads CASSLLGQGGTEAFF. The CDR3 DNA sequence: TGTGCCAGCAGCTTATTAGGACAGGGTGGGACTGAAGCTTTCTTT. The variable domain in full, with the rest retrieved from reference TRBV7-9 and TRBJ1-1, is DTGVSQNPRHKITKRGQNVTFRCDPISEHNRLYWYRQTLGQGPEFLTYFQNEAQLEKSRLLSDRFSAERPKGSFSTLEIQRTEQGDSAMYLCASSLLGQGGTEAFFGQGTRLTVV.

This clone was seen a handful of times. The chain has TRBV4-2 and TRBJ1-2, with no clear D. Looked up from germline, CDR1 is LGHNA and CDR2 is YNFKEQ. Trimming left V 1 base short and J 0 bases short, with 9 bases between. This CDR3 is 15 amino acids long. CDR3: CASSQVTASNYGYTF. Written as DNA, the CDR3 is TGTGCCAGCAGCCAAGTGACTGCTTCTAACTATGGCTACACCTTC.